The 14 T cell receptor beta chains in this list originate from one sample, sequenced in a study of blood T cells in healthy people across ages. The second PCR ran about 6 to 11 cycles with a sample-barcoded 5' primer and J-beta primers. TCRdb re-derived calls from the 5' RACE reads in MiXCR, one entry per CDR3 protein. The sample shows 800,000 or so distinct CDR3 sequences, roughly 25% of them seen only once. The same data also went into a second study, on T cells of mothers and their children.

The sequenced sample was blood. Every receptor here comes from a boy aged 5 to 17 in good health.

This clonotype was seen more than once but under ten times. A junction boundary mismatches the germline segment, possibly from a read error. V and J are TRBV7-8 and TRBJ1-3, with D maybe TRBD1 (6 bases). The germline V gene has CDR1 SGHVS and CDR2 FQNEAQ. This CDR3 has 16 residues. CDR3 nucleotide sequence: TGTGCCAGCAGCCAAACAACAGGGTCGTCTGAAAACACCATATATTTT. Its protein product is CASSQTTGSSENTIYF.

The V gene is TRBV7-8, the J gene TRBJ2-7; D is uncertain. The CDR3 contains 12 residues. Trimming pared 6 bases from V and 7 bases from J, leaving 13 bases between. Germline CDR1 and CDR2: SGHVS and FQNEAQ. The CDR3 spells CASSRTAVEQYF. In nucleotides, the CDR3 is TGTGCCAGCAGTAGAACGGCGGTTGAGCAGTACTTC.

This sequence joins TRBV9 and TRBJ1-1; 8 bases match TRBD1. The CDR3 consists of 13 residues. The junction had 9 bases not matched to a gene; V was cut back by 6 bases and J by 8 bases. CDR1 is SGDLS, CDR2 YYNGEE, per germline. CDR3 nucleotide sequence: TGTGCCAGCACCCTTGGTCGGACAGGGGAAGCTTTCTTT. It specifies CASTLGRTGEAFF.

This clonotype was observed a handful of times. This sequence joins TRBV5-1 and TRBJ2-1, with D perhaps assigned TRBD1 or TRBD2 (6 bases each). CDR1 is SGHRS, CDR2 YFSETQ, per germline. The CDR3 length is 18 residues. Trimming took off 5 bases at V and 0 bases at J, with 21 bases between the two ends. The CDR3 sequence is CASSFRMPGALSYNEQFF. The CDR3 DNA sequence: TGCGCCAGCAGTTTCCGGATGCCGGGGGCTCTCTCCTACAATGAGCAGTTCTTC.

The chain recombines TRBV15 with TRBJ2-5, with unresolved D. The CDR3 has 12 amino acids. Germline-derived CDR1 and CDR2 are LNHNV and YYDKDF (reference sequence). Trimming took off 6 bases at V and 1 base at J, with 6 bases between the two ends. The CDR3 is CATSGGQETQYF. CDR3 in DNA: TGTGCCACCAGTGGCGGCCAAGAGACCCAGTACTTC.

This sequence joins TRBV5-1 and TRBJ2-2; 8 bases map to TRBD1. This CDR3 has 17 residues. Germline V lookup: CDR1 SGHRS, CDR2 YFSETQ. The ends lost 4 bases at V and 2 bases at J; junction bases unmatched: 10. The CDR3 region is CASSPAWTGINTGELFF. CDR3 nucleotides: TGCGCCAGCAGCCCCGCGTGGACAGGGATTAACACCGGGGAGCTGTTTTTT.

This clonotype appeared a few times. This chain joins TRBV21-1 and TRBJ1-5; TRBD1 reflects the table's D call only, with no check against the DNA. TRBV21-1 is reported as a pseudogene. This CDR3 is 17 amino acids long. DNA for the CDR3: TGTGCCAGCAGCACTCGAGGGGGGGGGCTTTTCAATCAGCCCCAGCATTTT. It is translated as CASSTRGGGLFNQPQHF.

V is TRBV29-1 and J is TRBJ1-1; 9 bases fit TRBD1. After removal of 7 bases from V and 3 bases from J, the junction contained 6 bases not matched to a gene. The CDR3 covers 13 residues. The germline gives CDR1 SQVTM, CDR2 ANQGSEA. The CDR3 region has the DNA TGCAGCGCCTGGACAGGGGCGCACACTGAAGCTTTCTTT. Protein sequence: CSAWTGAHTEAFF.

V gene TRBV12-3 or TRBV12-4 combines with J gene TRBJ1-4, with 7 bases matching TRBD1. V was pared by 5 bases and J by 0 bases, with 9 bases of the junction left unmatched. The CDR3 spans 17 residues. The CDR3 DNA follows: TGTGCCAGCAGTCCAAGGGGGCCACCTGCAACTAATGAAAAACTGTTTTTT. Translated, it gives CASSPRGPPATNEKLFF.

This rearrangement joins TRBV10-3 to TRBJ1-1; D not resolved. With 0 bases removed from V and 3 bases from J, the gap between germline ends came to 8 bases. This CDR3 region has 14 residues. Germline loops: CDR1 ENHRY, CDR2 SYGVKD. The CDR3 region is CAISESTDYTEAFF. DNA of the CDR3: TGTGCCATCAGTGAGTCGACGGACTACACTGAAGCTTTCTTT.

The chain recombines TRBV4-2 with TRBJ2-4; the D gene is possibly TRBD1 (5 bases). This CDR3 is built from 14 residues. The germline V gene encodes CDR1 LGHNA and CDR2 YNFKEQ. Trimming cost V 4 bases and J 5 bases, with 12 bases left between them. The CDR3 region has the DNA TGTGCCAGCAGCCTCGGACATCAGGAAAACATTCAGTACTTC. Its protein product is CASSLGHQENIQYF.

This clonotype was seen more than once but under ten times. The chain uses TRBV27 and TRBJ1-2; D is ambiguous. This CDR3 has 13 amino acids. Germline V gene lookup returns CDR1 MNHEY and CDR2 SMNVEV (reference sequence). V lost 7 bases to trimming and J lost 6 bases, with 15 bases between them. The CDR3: CASTQVGGNGYTF. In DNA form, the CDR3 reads TGTGCCAGCACCCAGGTGGGTGGGAATGGCTACACCTTC.

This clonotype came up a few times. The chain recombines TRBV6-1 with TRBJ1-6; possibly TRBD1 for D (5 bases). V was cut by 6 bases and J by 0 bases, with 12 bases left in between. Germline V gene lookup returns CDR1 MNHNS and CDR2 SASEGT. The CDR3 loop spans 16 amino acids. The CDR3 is CASRDGGVSYNSPLHF. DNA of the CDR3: TGTGCCAGCAGAGACGGGGGGGTCTCCTATAATTCACCCCTCCACTTT.

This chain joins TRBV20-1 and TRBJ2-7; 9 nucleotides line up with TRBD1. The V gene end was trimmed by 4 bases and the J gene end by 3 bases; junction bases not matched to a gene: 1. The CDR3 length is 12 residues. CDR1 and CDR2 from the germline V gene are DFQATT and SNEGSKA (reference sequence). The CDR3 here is CSATTGGYEQYF. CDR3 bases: TGCAGTGCTACGACAGGGGGCTACGAGCAGTACTTC.